This is a list of T cell receptor beta chains from one sample in a study of T cell changes during pregnancy in multiple sclerosis. The repertoire was sequenced with immunoSEQ multiplex PCR; TCRdb's copy has only in-frame clones and lacks some. The sample has 30,000 to 50,000 clones; almost 95% are singletons. The specimen was CD4+ T cells from peripheral blood mononuclear cells, collected after pregnancy. These receptors all stem from a female donor with multiple sclerosis, enrolled in a pregnancy study. CDR3s include the opening cysteine and the closing phenylalanine or tryptophan. Each record gives: clone size, J gene, D gene, V gene, CDR3 protein, CDR3 DNA. D genes are given only for firm matches. Clone sizes are given selectively: once, few, many, or a class where the clone is expanded.

once | TRBJ1-6 | NA | TRBV19 | CASRSERVQSPLHF | TGTGCCAGTAGGTCCGAGAGGGTACAATCACCCCTCCACTTT
NA | TRBJ2-3 | TRBD2 | TRBV5-1 | CASRRLAGDTQYF | TGCGCCAGCAGGCGCCTAGCGGGGGATACGCAGTATTTT
NA | TRBJ2-1 | TRBD1 | TRBV5-1 | CASSFRTGTGYDDEQFF | TGCGCCAGCAGCTTTCGAACCGGGACAGGGTATGACGATGAGCAGTTCTTC
NA | TRBJ1-1 | TRBD1 | TRBV5-5 | CASSLHTGVRNTEAFF | TGTGCCAGCAGCCTCCACACAGGGGTACGTAACACTGAAGCTTTCTTT
once | TRBJ2-2 | NA | TRBV5-1 | CASKRGEERTGELFF | TGCGCCAGCAAGAGAGGGGAGGAGAGAACCGGGGAGCTGTTTTTT
NA | TRBJ1-2 | NA | TRBV6-1 | CASSEKTGPSNYGYTF | TGTGCCAGCAGTGAAAAAACAGGGCCATCTAACTATGGCTACACCTTC
NA | TRBJ2-3 | TRBD2 | TRBV19 | CASCRGGGPDTQYF | TGTGCCAGTTGTCGCGGGGGGGGCCCAGATACGCAGTATTTT
NA | TRBJ2-7 | TRBD1 | TRBV10-1 | CASTPGTGFEQYF | TGCGCCAGCACCCCCGGGACAGGGTTCGAGCAGTACTTC
once | TRBJ2-4 | NA | TRBV12-2 | CASRLARADRAKNIQYF | TGTGCAAGTCGCTTAGCGCGGGCAGACCGAGCCAAAAACATTCAGTACTTC
NA | TRBJ2-6 | TRBD1 | TRBV16 | CASSPGTGSKRAGANVLTF | TGTGCCAGCAGCCCCGGGACAGGGAGTAAAAGAGCTGGGGCCAACGTCCTGACTTTC
NA | TRBJ2-2 | TRBD2 | TRBV19 | CASSHSGSRVTGELFF | TGTGCCAGTAGCCATAGCGGGTCCCGGGTCACCGGGGAGCTGTTTTTT
NA | TRBJ1-1 | NA | TRBV7-3 | CASSSQENTEAFF | TGTGCCAGCAGCTCTCAGGAGAACACTGAAGCTTTCTTT
NA | TRBJ1-5 | NA | TRBV6-6 | CASSYSRDQPQHF | TGTGCCAGCAGTTACTCGCGGGATCAGCCCCAGCATTTT
once | TRBJ1-1 | TRBD1 | TRBV6-5 | CASSSSYRGRRTEAFF | TGTGCCAGCAGTTCCTCTTACAGGGGGCGCAGGACTGAAGCTTTCTTT
NA | TRBJ1-2 | TRBD1 | TRBV5-8 | CASSLAGRGAYGYTF | TGTGCCAGCAGCTTGGCTGGCAGGGGGGCCTATGGCTACACCTTC
NA | TRBJ2-5 | TRBD2 | TRBV6-6 | CASTGTSVVETQYF | TGTGCCAGCACCGGGACTAGCGTAGTGGAGACCCAGTACTTC
NA | TRBJ2-3 | NA | TRBV4-2 | CASSQALGTDTQYF | TGTGCCAGCAGCCAAGCCCTCGGCACAGATACGCAGTATTTT
once | TRBJ1-6 | TRBD1 | TRBV5-1 | CASSLRDSPTKNSPLHF | TGCGCCAGCAGCTTAAGGGACAGCCCCACCAAAAATTCACCCCTCCACTTT
NA | TRBJ2-3 | NA | TRBV29-1 | CSVLIAGTDTQYF | TGCAGCGTGCTGATAGCGGGCACAGATACGCAGTATTTT
NA | TRBJ2-7 | TRBD1 | TRBV2 | CASASGTGIYEQYF | TGTGCCAGCGCCTCCGGGACAGGGATCTACGAGCAGTACTTC
NA | TRBJ1-2 | TRBD1 | TRBV27 | CASSPSTGISYTF | TGTGCCAGCAGTCCATCGACAGGGATCAGCTACACCTTC
once | TRBJ2-7 | TRBD2 | TRBV7-2 | CASSLGGLAGNPSYEQYF | TGTGCCAGCAGCTTAGGTGGACTAGCGGGGAATCCCTCCTACGAGCAGTACTTC
NA | TRBJ1-1 | NA | TRBV6-1 | CATRRGQLNTEAFF | TGTGCCACGAGACGAGGGCAGCTCAACACTGAAGCTTTCTTT
NA | TRBJ1-1 | NA | TRBV10-1 | CASSESQGRNEAFF | TGCGCCAGCAGTGAGTCCCAGGGAAGGAATGAAGCTTTCTTT
NA | TRBJ2-7 | TRBD2 | TRBV5-5 | CASSLGVREGTYEQYF | TGTGCCAGCAGCTTGGGCGTCCGGGAGGGGACCTACGAGCAGTACTTC
once | TRBJ2-1 | NA | TRBV4-2 | CASSQGGAGSYNEQFF | TGTGCCAGCAGCCAAGGAGGAGCGGGCTCCTACAATGAGCAGTTCTTC
NA | TRBJ2-1 | NA | TRBV18 | CASSPLDEQFF | TGTGCCAGCTCACCATTAGATGAGCAGTTCTTC
NA | TRBJ2-5 | NA | TRBV2 | CASSGGGQETQYF | TGTGCCAGCAGCGGGGGTGGCCAAGAGACCCAGTACTTC
NA | TRBJ2-7 | NA | TRBV10-2 | CAIGGGLRVYEQYF | TGCGCCATCGGAGGTGGGTTGAGAGTCTACGAGCAGTACTTC
NA | TRBJ1-2 | TRBD1 | TRBV6-6 | CASTLPGTDYGYTF | TGTGCCAGCACCTTACCCGGGACAGACTATGGCTACACCTTC
NA | TRBJ2-7 | TRBD2 | TRBV5-5 | CASRVMMRGGYSEQYF | TGTGCCAGCAGGGTGATGATGCGGGGGGGTTATTCCGAGCAGTACTTC
few | TRBJ2-7 | TRBD2 | TRBV6-1 | CASSEVLAVAYEQYF | TGTGCCAGCAGTGAAGTACTAGCGGTTGCCTACGAGCAGTACTTC
NA | TRBJ1-2 | NA | TRBV6-5 | CASKIGRGYNYGYTF | TGTGCCAGCAAAATCGGAAGAGGGTATAACTATGGCTACACCTTC
NA | TRBJ2-5 | NA | TRBV2 | CASSGGTYQETQYF | TGTGCCAGCAGTGGGGGGACATACCAAGAGACCCAGTACTTC
NA | TRBJ2-3 | NA | TRBV6-1 | CASSLGPKDTQYF | TGTGCCAGCAGCCTGGGCCCAAAAGATACGCAGTATTTT
NA | TRBJ1-4 | TRBD1 | TRBV6-5 | CASSFDRGRANEKLFF | TGTGCCAGCAGTTTCGACAGGGGACGGGCTAATGAAAAACTGTTTTTT
NA | TRBJ1-2 | NA | TRBV7-9 | CASLRGEDYGYTF | TGTGCCAGCCTGCGGGGGGAAGACTATGGCTACACCTTC